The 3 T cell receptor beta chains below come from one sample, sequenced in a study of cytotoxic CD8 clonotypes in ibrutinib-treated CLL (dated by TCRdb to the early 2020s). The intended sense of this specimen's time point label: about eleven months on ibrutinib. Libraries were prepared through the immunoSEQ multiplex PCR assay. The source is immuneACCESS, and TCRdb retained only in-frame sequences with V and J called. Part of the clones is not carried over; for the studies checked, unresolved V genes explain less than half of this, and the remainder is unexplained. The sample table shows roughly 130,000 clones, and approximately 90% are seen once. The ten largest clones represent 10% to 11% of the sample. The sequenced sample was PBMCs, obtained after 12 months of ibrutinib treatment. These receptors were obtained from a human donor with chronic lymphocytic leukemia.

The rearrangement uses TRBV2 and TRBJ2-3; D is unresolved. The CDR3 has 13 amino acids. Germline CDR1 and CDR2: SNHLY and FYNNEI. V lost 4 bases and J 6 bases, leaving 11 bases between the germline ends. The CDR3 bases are TGTGCCAGCAGTGTGCTAGTGTACGATACGCAGTATTTT. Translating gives CASSVLVYDTQYF.

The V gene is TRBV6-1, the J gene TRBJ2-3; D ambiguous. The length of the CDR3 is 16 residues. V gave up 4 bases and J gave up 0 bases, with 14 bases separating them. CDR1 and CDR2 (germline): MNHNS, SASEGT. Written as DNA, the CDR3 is TGTGCCAGCAGTGGCGGAGCTGGGCGCAGCACAGATACGCAGTATTTT. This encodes CASSGGAGRSTDTQYF.

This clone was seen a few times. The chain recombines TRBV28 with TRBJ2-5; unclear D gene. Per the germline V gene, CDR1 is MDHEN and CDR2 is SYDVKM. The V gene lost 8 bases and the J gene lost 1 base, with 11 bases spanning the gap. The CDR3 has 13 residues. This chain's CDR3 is CASPRSVQETQYF. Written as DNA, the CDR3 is TGTGCCAGCCCTAGGTCCGTCCAAGAGACCCAGTACTTC.